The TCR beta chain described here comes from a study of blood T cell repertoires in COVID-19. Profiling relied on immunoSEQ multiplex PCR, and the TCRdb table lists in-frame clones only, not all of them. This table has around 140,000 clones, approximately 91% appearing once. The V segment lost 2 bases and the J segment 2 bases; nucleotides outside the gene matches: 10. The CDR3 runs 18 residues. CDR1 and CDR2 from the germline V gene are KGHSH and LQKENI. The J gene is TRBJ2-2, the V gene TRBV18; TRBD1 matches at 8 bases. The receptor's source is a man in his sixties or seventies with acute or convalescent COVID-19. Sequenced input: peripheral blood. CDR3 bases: TGTGCCAGCTCACCAAGGTCTCAGGGGGCCTATAACACCGGGGAGCTGTTTTTT. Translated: CASSPRSQGAYNTGELFF. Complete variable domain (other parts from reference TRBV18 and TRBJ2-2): NAGVMQNPRHLVRRRGQEARLRCSPMKGHSHVYWYRQLPEEGLKFMVYLQKENIIDESGMPKERFSAEFPKEGPSILRIQQVVRGDSAAYFCASSPRSQGAYNTGELFFGEGSRLTVL.